This entry describes one T cell receptor beta chain. The antigen it recognizes is unknown. No quality values exist for individual bases; no much larger clone is one base distant. V and J are truncated by 2 bases and 0 bases respectively, leaving an intervening sequence of 10 bases. Inclusive of the bounding cysteine and phenylalanine, the CDR3 is 15 residues long. Just the 45-base CDR3 DNA is kept, in frame starting at base 1. From a lookup of the germline V gene, CDR1 and CDR2 are SGHTA and FQGNSA. The immunoSEQ Assay, a bias-controlled multiplex PCR, was used to amplify TCRbeta CDR3 regions from genomic DNA. Concerning the study's data processing: The number of nucleated cells in each sample was estimated from the amplification of reference gene primers within the assay. To quantify the absolute abundance of each unique TCRbeta CDR3 rearrangement, sequence reads were collapsed and filtered. Productive Simpson clonality was computed per sample as the square root of Simpson's diversity index over productive rearrangements. This immuneACCESS table, as held by TCRdb, lists in-frame sequences with V and J called but not all clones. Of the missing ones, under half trace to an unresolved V gene in checked studies; the others have no known cause. V and J calls and clone size come straight from that table; D and trimming were deduced from the DNA. The sample table contains approximately 170,000 clones; only one count was recorded for around 83% of them. The ten largest clones capture approximately 8% of the sample.

This entry belongs to a study of blood T cell repertoires in COVID-19 (dated by TCRdb to the early 2020s). Context from the whole study: Samples covering the acute and convalescent phases of COVID-19 were provided by collaborators in the United States, Italy and Spain. Nearly every sample came with metadata listing a de-identified subject ID, COVID-19 status, age in years and sex. The material from the prospective study consisted of cDNA or gDNA derived from T cells, B-cell-depleted T cells, or PBMCs. Where HLA class I and class II types were available, the types were taken from metadata supplied by the sample provider, not from assay-based typing. A freely available public database, intended as a resource for researchers studying the immune response to SARS-CoV-2, is where the repertoires were released. Samples were obtained from the ongoing ImmuneRACE study (first 160 participants) and from over 1,000 subjects provided by 6 global collaborators. The dataset comprised deeply sampled blood TCRbeta repertoires from subjects exposed to, actively infected with, or recovered from COVID-19. The full study reports these points: How much clinical and demographic metadata was included differed by source and by participant, and the metadata was provided uncurated.

One collaborating source in Seattle enrolled patients during active infection and followed them longitudinally through the course of disease. Collaborating institutions collected whole blood in K2EDTA tubes following their own protocols. For TCRbeta analysis, collaborator samples were shipped as frozen whole blood, as isolated PBMCs, or as DNA extracted from either sample type. This sequence originates from a woman aged 70 to 79 with COVID-19, enrolled during active disease. Here the chain combines TRBV7-2 and TRBJ1-1, with an unclear D gene assignment. Sequencing was carried out using peripheral blood. The CDR3 sequence is CASSLLQNMNTEAFF. The DNA sequence is TGTGCCAGCAGCTTACTTCAGAATATGAACACTGAAGCTTTCTTT. The variable domain in full, with residues beyond the CDR3 obtained from the reference TRBV7-2 and TRBJ1-1 genes, is GAGVSQSPSNKVTEKGKDVELRCDPISGHTALYWYRQSLGQGLEFLIYFQGNSAPDKSGLPSDRFSAERTGGSVSTLTIQRTQQEDSAVYLCASSLLQNMNTEAFFGQGTRLTVV.